Below are 19 T cell receptor beta chains sequenced from a single sample in a study of metastatic and nonmetastatic thyroid tumors. TCRdb re-called the PCR reads with MiXCR. This table has tens of thousands of clones, 20% to 25% appearing once. All patients were treatment-naive before thyroid surgery. Specimen: blood. The receptors derive from a female donor with papillary thyroid cancer or a benign thyroid nodule (not recorded which). Some clones in this sample may be carry-over from other donors' samples.

This clone was found a few times. This could be a read error, since a much larger clone is one nucleotide away. The rearrangement joins TRBV29-1 to TRBJ2-2; possible D gene TRBD2, 6 bases. The germline V and J ends were trimmed by 3 bases and 6 bases, with 20 bases remaining between them. The CDR3 has 16 amino acids. The germline CDR1 and CDR2 sequences are SQVTM and ANQGSEA. The DNA for the CDR3 is TGCAGCGTTGAGACCCCTATCGGGAGAGGACCCGGGGAGCTGTTTTTT. As protein: CSVETPIGRGPGELFF.

To note about this clone: This may be a read error, as it is one base from a much larger clone. The rearrangement joins TRBV29-1 to TRBJ2-7; tentatively, D is TRBD1 (6 bases). V lost 7 bases to trimming and J lost 6 bases, with 19 bases between them. The germline CDR1 and CDR2 sequences are SQVTM and ANQGSEA. This CDR3 comprises 13 residues. CDR3 sequence (DNA): TGCAGCGCTACACTAACAGGGTCGGGCGAGCAGTACTTC. This encodes CSATLTGSGEQYF.

Many counts were recorded for this clone. This chain uses TRBV19 with TRBJ1-2; the D gene is possibly TRBD1 (5 bases). V lost 2 bases to trimming and J lost 5 bases, with 12 bases between them. Germline-derived CDR1 and CDR2 are LNHDA and SQIVND (reference sequence). The CDR3 is 14 residues long. In DNA, the CDR3 is TGTGCCAGTAGTATAATTGGGACGGAGTATGGCTACACCTTC. It encodes CASSIIGTEYGYTF.

Many counts were recorded for this clone. The chain has TRBV5-1 and TRBJ1-1, with TRBD1 as a possible D gene (5 bases). Trimming took off 0 bases at V and 4 bases at J, with 13 bases between the two ends. Germline CDR1 is SGHRS and CDR2 is YFSETQ. CDR3 length equals 15 residues. The CDR3 coding sequence is TGCGCCAGCAGCTTGGCGACAGTGAGCTTCACTGAAGCTTTCTTT. Translated, it gives CASSLATVSFTEAFF.

This clone occurred many times. The V and J genes are TRBV5-1 and TRBJ2-5, with D maybe TRBD2 (7 bases). V was clipped by 1 base and J by 3 bases, with 19 bases between them. The CDR3 is 17 amino acids. The germline CDR1 and CDR2 sequences are SGHRS and YFSETQ. CDR3: CASSLSPGGAGKETQYF. The CDR3 DNA follows: TGCGCCAGCAGCTTGAGTCCTGGGGGGGCGGGGAAAGAGACCCAGTACTTC. The full variable domain, rest sourced from reference TRBV5-1 and TRBJ2-5, is KAGVTQTPRYLIKTRGQQVTLSCSPISGHRSVSWYQQTPGQGLQFLFEYFSETQRNKGNFPGRFSGRQFSNSRSEMNVSTLELGDSALYLCASSLSPGGAGKETQYFGPGTRLLVL.

The sample holds many counts of this clone. This chain uses TRBV12-3 or TRBV12-4 with TRBJ2-7; D could derive from TRBD1 or TRBD2 (5 bases each). The CDR3 length is 16 residues. Trimming shortened V by 3 bases and J by 2 bases, and 17 bases separated the two germline ends. Here the CDR3 DNA reads TGTGCCAGCAGTTTTAATCTTCGCCAGGGACCCTACGAGCAGTACTTC. This sequence encodes CASSFNLRQGPYEQYF.

This clone was recorded many times. The chain has TRBV6-1 and TRBJ2-1; 7 bases fit TRBD2. Germline trimming cut 6 bases from V and 0 bases from J; bases unmatched to any gene: 8. This CDR3 is 16 amino acids long. Germline V gene lookup returns CDR1 MNHNS and CDR2 SASEGT. The CDR3, as DNA: TGTGCCAGCAGGGAGCTAGCGGTAAGCTCCTACAATGAGCAGTTCTTC. It specifies CASRELAVSSYNEQFF.

This clone appeared many times. The V and J genes are TRBV20-1 and TRBJ1-2; TRBD1 matches at 7 bases. CDR1 and CDR2 from the germline V gene are DFQATT and SNEGSKA (reference sequence). The CDR3 sequence is 16 residues long. V gave up 1 base and J gave up 4 bases; unmatched junction bases: 12. CDR3 sequence reads: CSARGVGGGVIYGYTF. The CDR3 DNA is TGCAGTGCTAGAGGGGTGGGAGGGGGCGTCATCTATGGCTACACCTTC.

This clone has at least ten counts. V usage is TRBV15 and J usage is TRBJ2-2; D is perhaps TRBD1 or TRBD2 (6 bases each). The V gene's germline CDR1 is LNHNV and CDR2 YYDKDF (reference sequence). CDR3 length equals 13 residues. V was trimmed by 8 bases and J by 2 bases, leaving 9 bases between them. CDR3 sequence reads: CATRGPNTGELFF. The DNA of the CDR3 is TGTGCCACCCGGGGGCCCAACACCGGGGAGCTGTTTTTT.

This clone is medium-sized by share. This rearrangement joins TRBV6-1 to TRBJ2-1; D tentatively fits TRBD1 or TRBD2 (5 bases each). Germline CDR1 MNHNS, CDR2 SASEGT. The CDR3 runs 15 residues. V was clipped by 7 bases and J by 3 bases, with 16 bases between them. CDR3 loop: CASTLGAGNYNEQFF. The CDR3 DNA reads TGTGCCAGCACCCTAGGGGCGGGTAACTACAATGAGCAGTTCTTC.

This clone was seen a few times. This may be a read error, as it is one base from a much larger clone. Other nucleotide sequences in the sample specify the same CDR3. The gene calls are TRBV28 and TRBJ2-6; no definite D call. This CDR3 comprises 17 residues. CDR1 and CDR2 from the germline V gene are MDHEN and SYDVKM. V was clipped by 6 bases and J by 4 bases, with 19 bases between them. DNA for the CDR3: TGTGCCAGCAGCTTCCTCTCCGGTAACGCCGGGGCCAACGTCCTGACTTTC. Protein sequence: CASSFLSGNAGANVLTF. Combining the CDR3 with reference TRBV28 and TRBJ2-6 gives the whole variable domain DVKVTQSSRYLVKRTGEKVFLECVQDMDHENMFWYRQDPGLGLRLIYFSYDVKMKEKGDIPEGYSVSREKKERFSLILESASTNQTSMYLCASSFLSGNAGANVLTFGAGSRLTVL.

This clone appeared a single time. This clone may be a read error of a much larger clone one base away. The gene calls are TRBV9 and TRBJ2-5; 8 bases agree with TRBD2. The CDR3 has 14 residues. Per germline, CDR1 SGDLS and CDR2 YYNGEE. CDR3 sequence: CSSSGVAGRETQYF. CDR3 coding DNA: TGTTCCAGCAGCGGGGTAGCGGGAAGAGAGACCCAGTACTTC.

This clone was recorded a few times. The genes are TRBV30 and TRBJ2-1; 11 nucleotides line up with TRBD2. The CDR3 loop spans 15 amino acids. With V trimmed by 3 bases and J by 3 bases, 4 bases remained unmatched. The germline V gene has CDR1 GTSNPN and CDR2 SVGIG (reference sequence). CDR3 nucleotide sequence: TGTGCCTGGAGCCCACTAGCGGGAGACTACAATGAGCAGTTCTTC. Translating gives CAWSPLAGDYNEQFF.

This clone has at least ten counts. CDR3 coding DNA: TGTGCCACCAGCAGAGATCTCATGGCTTGGGGTACGAACAATGAGCAGTTCTTC. Translating gives CATSRDLMAWGTNNEQFF. The rearrangement uses TRBV15 and TRBJ2-1; D ambiguous. CDR3 size: 18 residues. Looked up from germline, CDR1 is LNHNV and CDR2 is YYDKDF (reference sequence). V gave up 0 bases and J gave up 5 bases, with 20 bases separating them.

This clone was seen only a few times. The chain combines TRBV30 with TRBJ2-7; D is perhaps TRBD1 or TRBD2 (6 bases each). The DNA end favors TRBJ2-5, so the J call may be wrong. Germline-derived CDR1 and CDR2 are GTSNPN and SVGIG (reference sequence). The CDR3 runs 13 residues. CDR3: CACSPGAGRTQYF. The CDR3 DNA follows: TGTGCCTGTTCCCCGGGGGCTGGGCGGACCCAGTACTTC.

This clone was seen at least ten times. The chain combines TRBV7-3 with TRBJ2-3, with 8 bases matching TRBD2. This CDR3 spans 15 amino acids. The ends lost 1 base at V and 4 bases at J; junction bases unmatched: 4. Germline loops: CDR1 SGHTA, CDR2 FQGTGA. The CDR3, as DNA: TGTGCCAGCAGCTTAAACCCCGGGGGGGCAGATACGCAGTATTTT. Protein: CASSLNPGGADTQYF.

A note on this clone: At the DNA level, this CDR3 is encoded by other sequences in the same sample as well. The chain joins TRBV2 to TRBJ2-7; D perhaps matches TRBD2 (5 bases). This CDR3 is 13 amino acids long. Germline V lookup: CDR1 SNHLY, CDR2 FYNNEI. Trimming removed 10 bases at V and 3 bases at J, with 16 bases between. CDR3 sequence reads: CATIRDAGYEQYF. CDR3 DNA sequence: TGTGCCACCATACGTGACGCGGGCTACGAGCAGTACTTC. Drawing the rest from reference TRBV2 and TRBJ2-7, the complete variable domain is EPEVTQTPSHQVTQMGQEVILRCVPISNHLYFYWYRQILGQKVEFLVSFYNNEISEKSEIFDDQFSVERPDGSNFTLKIRSTKLEDSAMYFCATIRDAGYEQYFGPGTRLTVT.

The V and J genes are TRBV3-1 and TRBJ2-1, with 14 bases identical to TRBD2. CDR3 length: 17 amino acids. The J segment lost 2 bases and the V segment lost 4 bases, leaving 4 bases of the junction unmatched. CDR1 is LGHDT, CDR2 YNNKEL, per germline (reference sequence). The CDR3 loop reads CASSPGLAGGAYNEQFF. In DNA, the CDR3 is TGTGCCAGCAGCCCCGGACTAGCGGGAGGAGCCTACAATGAGCAGTTCTTC.

This clone was counted at least ten times. V and J are TRBV28 and TRBJ1-1; D is ambiguous. V was clipped by 4 bases and J by 11 bases, with 11 bases between them. There are 11 residues in the CDR3. Germline CDR1 MDHEN, CDR2 SYDVKM. CDR3 sequence: CASSSQFGAFF. The CDR3, as DNA: TGTGCCAGCAGTTCGCAATTTGGGGCTTTCTTT. Combining the CDR3 with reference TRBV28 and TRBJ1-1 gives the whole variable domain DVKVTQSSRYLVKRTGEKVFLECVQDMDHENMFWYRQDPGLGLRLIYFSYDVKMKEKGDIPEGYSVSREKKERFSLILESASTNQTSMYLCASSSQFGAFFGQGTRLTVV.